This is a list of T cell receptor beta chains from one sample in a study of blood T cell repertoires in COVID-19. Profiled with immunoSEQ multiplex PCR; TCRdb holds only in-frame clones, not every one. There are around 700,000 clones in the sample; over 80% occur only once, and roughly 0.25% lies in the top ten. Sequencing input: peripheral blood. These TCRs come from a woman between 18 and 29 years old with acute or convalescent COVID-19. The CDR3 runs from the conserved cysteine through the conserved F or W. Fields, in order: V gene, clone size, D gene, J gene, CDR3 DNA, CDR3 protein. The D gene is left open where the match is weak. Clone sizes are given selectively: once, few, many, or a class where the clone is expanded.

v_gene: TRBV5-5
abundance: .
d_gene: .
j_gene: TRBJ2-3
CDR3nt: TGTGCCAGCAGCCAGATCACAGATACGCAGTATTTT
CDR3aa: CASSQITDTQYF

v_gene: TRBV4-3
abundance: .
d_gene: TRBD1
j_gene: TRBJ1-5
CDR3nt: TGCGCCAGCAGCCGGGGGACAGATCAGCCCCAGCATTTT
CDR3aa: CASSRGTDQPQHF

v_gene: TRBV28
abundance: once
d_gene: TRBD1
j_gene: TRBJ2-7
CDR3nt: TGTGCCAGCAGTTTACCGGGACAGCCCTACGAGCAGTACTTC
CDR3aa: CASSLPGQPYEQYF

v_gene: TRBV20-1
abundance: .
d_gene: .
j_gene: TRBJ1-2
CDR3nt: TGCAGTGCTAGTGGCCTAGCGTCCAATGGCTACACCTTC
CDR3aa: CSASGLASNGYTF

v_gene: TRBV28
abundance: .
d_gene: TRBD1
j_gene: TRBJ2-7
CDR3nt: TGTGCCTCTCGACAGGGCCCCTACGAGCAGTACTTC
CDR3aa: CASRQGPYEQYF

v_gene: TRBV24-1
abundance: .
d_gene: TRBD1
j_gene: TRBJ2-2
CDR3nt: TGTGCCACCAGTGCCAACAGGGGCGCCACCGGGGAGCTGTTTTTT
CDR3aa: CATSANRGATGELFF

v_gene: TRBV9
abundance: .
d_gene: TRBD1
j_gene: TRBJ1-2
CDR3nt: TGTGCCAGCAGCGCTAACCCGAGGGACAGGGTCTACTATGGCTACACCTTC
CDR3aa: CASSANPRDRVYYGYTF

v_gene: TRBV6-6
abundance: .
d_gene: .
j_gene: TRBJ1-2
CDR3nt: TGTGCCAGCAAGGAGGGCGGCTACACCTTC
CDR3aa: CASKEGGYTF

v_gene: TRBV7-6
abundance: .
d_gene: TRBD1
j_gene: TRBJ2-3
CDR3nt: TGTGCCAGCAGCTTGTGGGGGACAGGGGTGACAGATACGCAGTATTTT
CDR3aa: CASSLWGTGVTDTQYF

v_gene: TRBV27
abundance: .
d_gene: .
j_gene: TRBJ1-1
CDR3nt: TGTGCCAGCAGTTTACGGGGTACCACTGAAGCTTTCTTT
CDR3aa: CASSLRGTTEAFF

v_gene: TRBV11-2
abundance: .
d_gene: TRBD1
j_gene: TRBJ1-2
CDR3nt: TGTGCCAGCAGCCCCCCGAGACAGGGGGCGGACTATGGCTACACCTTC
CDR3aa: CASSPPRQGADYGYTF

v_gene: TRBV2
abundance: .
d_gene: TRBD2
j_gene: TRBJ2-7
CDR3nt: TGTGCCAGCAGTGCCAGCGGGGGGGTGAACGAGCAGTACTTC
CDR3aa: CASSASGGVNEQYF

v_gene: TRBV29-1
abundance: .
d_gene: .
j_gene: TRBJ2-1
CDR3nt: TGCAGCGTTTTTTACGGCTACAATGAGCAGTTCTTC
CDR3aa: CSVFYGYNEQFF

v_gene: TRBV7-9
abundance: .
d_gene: .
j_gene: TRBJ1-1
CDR3nt: TGTGCCAGCAGCCCCACGAGGGGAGGGGACACTGAAGCTTTCTTT
CDR3aa: CASSPTRGGDTEAFF

v_gene: TRBV24-1
abundance: .
d_gene: .
j_gene: TRBJ2-5
CDR3nt: TGTGCCACTAGAGGTAGCGCACAAGAGACCCAGTACTTC
CDR3aa: CATRGSAQETQYF

v_gene: TRBV7-9
abundance: .
d_gene: .
j_gene: TRBJ1-1
CDR3nt: TGTGCCAGCAGCCGAAGAACGGGGATGAACACTGAAGCTTTCTTT
CDR3aa: CASSRRTGMNTEAFF

v_gene: TRBV4-2
abundance: .
d_gene: TRBD1
j_gene: TRBJ1-4
CDR3nt: TGTGCCAGCAGCCAAGATAGAGGTTCTAGGGACTCCTGGACAGGAGAAAAACTGTTTTTT
CDR3aa: CASSQDRGSRDSWTGEKLFF

v_gene: TRBV7-2
abundance: .
d_gene: .
j_gene: TRBJ1-5
CDR3nt: TGTGCCAGCAGCGGGAGGGGGAGCCGCAATCAGCCCCAGCATTTT
CDR3aa: CASSGRGSRNQPQHF

v_gene: TRBV5-4
abundance: .
d_gene: .
j_gene: TRBJ1-2
CDR3nt: TGTGCCGACGGGGGTATATCTAACTATGGCTACACCTTC
CDR3aa: CADGGISNYGYTF

v_gene: TRBV11-2
abundance: .
d_gene: TRBD1
j_gene: TRBJ1-2
CDR3nt: TGTGCCAGCAGCCGGACAGGGGAATATGGCTACACCTTC
CDR3aa: CASSRTGEYGYTF

v_gene: TRBV4-3
abundance: .
d_gene: TRBD1
j_gene: TRBJ1-4
CDR3nt: TGCGCCAGCAGCCAAGGGCCACAGGGGAGAAAACTGTTTTTT
CDR3aa: CASSQGPQGRKLFF

v_gene: TRBV6-5
abundance: .
d_gene: .
j_gene: TRBJ1-2
CDR3nt: TGTGCCAGCAGCAACACAGCTAACTATGGCTACACCTTC
CDR3aa: CASSNTANYGYTF

v_gene: TRBV21-1
abundance: once
d_gene: .
j_gene: TRBJ1-1
CDR3nt: TGTGCCAGCAGCAAGGGGGACAGGGGGCGTACTGAAGCTTTCTTT
CDR3aa: CASSKGDRGRTEAFF

v_gene: TRBV2
abundance: once
d_gene: .
j_gene: TRBJ2-1
CDR3nt: TGTGCCAGCAGTGACCAGCCCCGGGATGAGCAGTTCTTC
CDR3aa: CASSDQPRDEQFF

v_gene: TRBV18
abundance: once
d_gene: .
j_gene: TRBJ1-4
CDR3nt: TGTGCCAGCTCACCACCGAACGCTTACGGTAATGAAAAACTGTTTTTT
CDR3aa: CASSPPNAYGNEKLFF

v_gene: TRBV27
abundance: .
d_gene: TRBD1
j_gene: TRBJ2-7
CDR3nt: TGTGCCAGCAGTGCCAAGACAGGGGTTTCCTACGAGCAGTACTTC
CDR3aa: CASSAKTGVSYEQYF

v_gene: TRBV29-1
abundance: once
d_gene: .
j_gene: TRBJ1-2
CDR3nt: TGCAGCGCCAAAGCAGACAGGTCCGGCTATGGCTACACCTTC
CDR3aa: CSAKADRSGYGYTF

v_gene: TRBV30
abundance: .
d_gene: .
j_gene: TRBJ1-6
CDR3nt: TGTGCCTGGAGTGTAGCGGGGGCGGTCATGGGGCGCCCTTTAAATAATTCACCCCTCCACTTT
CDR3aa: CAWSVAGAVMGRPLNNSPLHF

v_gene: TRBV19
abundance: .
d_gene: TRBD1
j_gene: TRBJ2-6
CDR3nt: TGTGCCAGTAGTAGGGGGACAGGGGTCGGGGCCAACGTCCTGACTTTC
CDR3aa: CASSRGTGVGANVLTF

v_gene: TRBV25-1
abundance: .
d_gene: TRBD1
j_gene: TRBJ1-1
CDR3nt: TGTGCCAGCAGACCGGGACAGGTAGGGCTCACTGAAGCTTTCTTT
CDR3aa: CASRPGQVGLTEAFF

v_gene: TRBV10-3
abundance: few
d_gene: TRBD1
j_gene: TRBJ1-1
CDR3nt: TGTGCCACCAGGGGGAGGAACACTGAAGCTTTCTTT
CDR3aa: CATRGRNTEAFF

v_gene: TRBV5-6
abundance: .
d_gene: TRBD1
j_gene: TRBJ1-5
CDR3nt: TGTGCCAGCAGTCTGGGACAGGATAATCAGCCCCAGCATTTT
CDR3aa: CASSLGQDNQPQHF

v_gene: TRBV11-2
abundance: .
d_gene: .
j_gene: TRBJ1-4
CDR3nt: TGTGCCAGCAGCTTTTCTGGTACTACTAATGAAAAACTGTTTTTT
CDR3aa: CASSFSGTTNEKLFF

v_gene: TRBV10-3
abundance: many
d_gene: TRBD2
j_gene: TRBJ2-5
CDR3nt: TGTGCCATCATGAAGGTGGAGGGCAGCCAGGGAGGGAACTTC
CDR3aa: CAIMKVEGSQGGNF

v_gene: TRBV3-1/TRBV3-2
abundance: .
d_gene: TRBD1
j_gene: TRBJ1-6
CDR3nt: TGTGCCAGCAGCCAACCCGGACAGGGTGACGACGATTCACCCCTCCACTTT
CDR3aa: CASSQPGQGDDDSPLHF

v_gene: TRBV30
abundance: .
d_gene: TRBD2
j_gene: TRBJ2-2
CDR3nt: TGTGCCTGCCTCCCGGGAGCGGGGGGAAACACCGGGGAGCTGTTTTTT
CDR3aa: CACLPGAGGNTGELFF

v_gene: TRBV7-9
abundance: .
d_gene: .
j_gene: TRBJ1-5
CDR3nt: TGTGCCAGCTCTAGTCGCGGGGATGGCCGCAATCAGCCCCAGCATTTT
CDR3aa: CASSSRGDGRNQPQHF

v_gene: TRBV5-1
abundance: .
d_gene: TRBD1
j_gene: TRBJ2-7
CDR3nt: TGCGCCAGCAGCGGCTTGGGACAGGTCTACGAGCAGTACTTC
CDR3aa: CASSGLGQVYEQYF

v_gene: TRBV11-3
abundance: .
d_gene: .
j_gene: TRBJ2-7
CDR3nt: TGTGCCAGCAGCTTTACAGCGGCCTACGAGCAGTACTTC
CDR3aa: CASSFTAAYEQYF

v_gene: TRBV2
abundance: .
d_gene: TRBD2
j_gene: TRBJ2-1
CDR3nt: TGTGCCAGCAAGACTAGCGGGGCCTACAATGAGCAGTTCTTC
CDR3aa: CASKTSGAYNEQFF

v_gene: TRBV4-1
abundance: .
d_gene: .
j_gene: TRBJ1-2
CDR3nt: TGCGCCAGCAGCCAAGAAGCCGAGAGTAACTATGGCTACACCTTC
CDR3aa: CASSQEAESNYGYTF

v_gene: TRBV15
abundance: once
d_gene: TRBD1
j_gene: TRBJ1-5
CDR3nt: TGTGCCACCAGCACGCGGACAGGGGCTTATCAGCCCCAGCATTTT
CDR3aa: CATSTRTGAYQPQHF

v_gene: TRBV6-5
abundance: .
d_gene: .
j_gene: TRBJ1-1
CDR3nt: TGTGCCAGCAGAAAGAGGGGGTCGACTGAAGCTTTCTTT
CDR3aa: CASRKRGSTEAFF

v_gene: TRBV2
abundance: .
d_gene: TRBD1
j_gene: TRBJ1-1
CDR3nt: TGTGCCAGCATACAAAGACAGGGAAGGAACACTGAAGCTTTCTTT
CDR3aa: CASIQRQGRNTEAFF

v_gene: TRBV3-1/TRBV3-2
abundance: .
d_gene: .
j_gene: TRBJ1-5
CDR3nt: TGTGCCAGCAGCCAGGGTAGGGGCACAGGGCAGCCCCAGCATTTT
CDR3aa: CASSQGRGTGQPQHF

v_gene: TRBV30
abundance: .
d_gene: .
j_gene: TRBJ1-3
CDR3nt: TGTGCCTGGAGTGTACTCGGAAACACCATATATTTT
CDR3aa: CAWSVLGNTIYF

v_gene: TRBV5-4
abundance: once
d_gene: TRBD1
j_gene: TRBJ2-4
CDR3nt: TGTGCCAGCAGCTTGGCTCCGACAGGGGGCAGTAAGAACATTCAGTACTTC
CDR3aa: CASSLAPTGGSKNIQYF

v_gene: TRBV29-1
abundance: .
d_gene: .
j_gene: TRBJ2-3
CDR3nt: TGCAGCGTTGCCCAATGGTCGGCAGGGGGCACAGATACGCAGTATTTT
CDR3aa: CSVAQWSAGGTDTQYF

v_gene: TRBV5-1
abundance: once
d_gene: TRBD1
j_gene: TRBJ2-7
CDR3nt: TGCGCCAGCAGCGAGGGACAGGGAGGGTACGAGCAGTACTTC
CDR3aa: CASSEGQGGYEQYF

v_gene: TRBV19
abundance: .
d_gene: TRBD1
j_gene: TRBJ1-2
CDR3nt: TGTGCCAGTAGTAGGGGCCTTAGGCAGGGGGCCGGTGGCTACACCTTC
CDR3aa: CASSRGLRQGAGGYTF

v_gene: TRBV21-1
abundance: .
d_gene: .
j_gene: TRBJ1-6
CDR3nt: TGTGCCAGCAGCAAAGGAGGGCCCGTGGAAACCTATAATTCACCCCTCCACTTT
CDR3aa: CASSKGGPVETYNSPLHF

v_gene: TRBV19
abundance: .
d_gene: TRBD2
j_gene: TRBJ2-1
CDR3nt: TGTGCCAGTAGTCCCAACTCACTAGCGGGGATTTACAATGAGCAGTTCTTC
CDR3aa: CASSPNSLAGIYNEQFF

v_gene: TRBV7-9
abundance: .
d_gene: .
j_gene: TRBJ1-5
CDR3nt: TGTGCCAGCTGCCTCCCGGGGGTGGGCAATCAGCCCCAGCATTTT
CDR3aa: CASCLPGVGNQPQHF

v_gene: TRBV20-1
abundance: once
d_gene: .
j_gene: TRBJ1-1
CDR3nt: TGCAGTGCTACGTATAACACTGAAGCTTTCTTT
CDR3aa: CSATYNTEAFF

v_gene: TRBV24-1
abundance: .
d_gene: .
j_gene: TRBJ1-1
CDR3nt: TGTGCCACCAGTGACCCCAGGGTGGGGGAAGCTTTCTTT
CDR3aa: CATSDPRVGEAFF

v_gene: TRBV5-6
abundance: .
d_gene: .
j_gene: TRBJ1-2
CDR3nt: TGTGCCAGCAGCTTCTTCAGCGCATCTAGTTTTGGCTACACCTTC
CDR3aa: CASSFFSASSFGYTF

v_gene: TRBV5-1
abundance: .
d_gene: .
j_gene: TRBJ2-7
CDR3nt: TGCGCCAGCAGCCTAGACAGCCAACTCTACGAGCAGTACTTC
CDR3aa: CASSLDSQLYEQYF